The 29 T cell receptor beta chains below come from one sample, sequenced in a study of blood T cells in healthy people across ages (dated by TCRdb to 2015 to 2017). The method was 5' RACE. The instrument given in TCRdb is Illumina HiSeq 2500. A second PCR of roughly 7 to 11 cycles was performed with a sample-barcoded 5' primer and a J-beta primer mix. Using fastp at Q25 and MiXCR, TCRdb reprocessed the public reads and kept productive beta chains. Records with the same CDR3 protein are collapsed into one entry carrying the most frequent genes and DNA. This sample holds about 650,000 distinct CDR3 sequences; roughly 30% were observed only once. In total, the top ten clones hold 15% to 19% of the sample. The sample was blood. These receptors all stem from a woman of 80 years or more in good health. Donor details come from another sample of the same person, matched by shared clones.

This clonotype was seen more than once but under ten times. The rearrangement links TRBV9 to TRBJ2-1, with 8 bases that match TRBD2. Losses at the gene ends were 3 bases for V and 8 bases for J; bases not matched to a gene: 10. Germline V CDR1 and CDR2: SGDLS, YYNGEE. This CDR3 is built from 15 residues. The CDR3 spells CASSATGTRTHEQFF. The CDR3 DNA sequence: TGTGCCAGCAGCGCAACCGGGACTAGAACCCATGAGCAGTTCTTC.

A few counts support this clonotype. The chain couples TRBV5-1 to TRBJ1-1, with 10 bases aligning to TRBD1. Trimming cost V 4 bases and J 10 bases; bases outside gene matches: 4. The CDR3 totals 12 residues. Germline V gene sequence: CDR1 SGHRS, CDR2 YFSETQ. The CDR3 sequence is CASSPGQGGAFF. The CDR3 DNA reads as TGCGCCAGCAGCCCCGGACAGGGGGGAGCTTTCTTT. The full variable domain, completed using reference TRBV5-1 and TRBJ1-1, is KAGVTQTPRYLIKTRGQQVTLSCSPISGHRSVSWYQQTPGQGLQFLFEYFSETQRNKGNFPGRFSGRQFSNSRSEMNVSTLELGDSALYLCASSPGQGGAFFGQGTRLTVV.

V and J are TRBV5-1 and TRBJ2-1; 7 bases line up with TRBD1. J was trimmed by 6 bases and V by 4 bases; bases with no gene match: 16. Per the germline V gene, CDR1 is SGHRS and CDR2 is YFSETQ. The CDR3 contains 17 residues. The CDR3 sequence is CASSVDTTGLVSNEQFF. DNA of the CDR3: TGCGCCAGCAGCGTGGATACGACAGGGTTGGTTAGCAATGAGCAGTTCTTC.

A remark on this clonotype: A read error may be the cause here, since a much bigger clone is one base away. This CDR3 fails to terminate in the conserved phenylalanine or tryptophan, so it likely reflects a read error. The CDR3 loop is CSARPTGAGNQPQHC. The CDR3 DNA follows: TGCAGTGCTAGACCAACAGGGGCGGGAAATCAGCCCCAGCATTGT. The gene calls are TRBV20-1 and TRBJ1-5, with 7 nucleotides matching TRBD1. The germline V gene encodes CDR1 DFQATT and CDR2 SNEGSKA (reference sequence). This CDR3 is built from 15 residues. With 2 bases clipped from V and 4 bases from J, the junction kept 8 bases outside the gene matches.

This clonotype has a handful of counts. The rearrangement uses TRBV30 and TRBJ1-6; no reliable D call. V was trimmed by 0 bases and J by 5 bases, leaving 8 bases between them. Per germline, CDR1 GTSNPN and CDR2 SVGIG (reference sequence). This CDR3 contains 14 residues. The CDR3 sequence: CAWSVGEDNSPLHF. In nucleotides, the CDR3 is TGTGCCTGGAGTGTAGGCGAGGATAATTCACCCCTCCACTTT.

This clonotype was seen many times. The chain joins TRBV7-9 to TRBJ1-2, with TRBD1 matching 9 bases. Trimming cost V 6 bases and J 8 bases; bases outside gene matches: 10. The CDR3 has 14 residues. CDR1 and CDR2 (germline): SEHNR, FQNEAQ (reference sequence). Here the CDR3 DNA reads TGTGCCAGCAGAAAGGGACAGGGTGGTGGCGGCTACACCTTC. Amino acids: CASRKGQGGGGYTF.

This clonotype was observed at least ten times. J is TRBJ2-5 and V is TRBV7-9; TRBD1 matches 8 bases. The CDR3 extends over 15 amino acids. Trimming removed 4 bases from V and 5 bases from J; junction bases left unmatched: 9. CDR1 is SEHNR and CDR2 is FQNEAQ in the germline V gene (reference sequence). In DNA form, the CDR3 reads TGTGCCAGCAGCTCCTCCCGGACAGGGCCGGAGACCCAGTACTTC. Amino acids: CASSSSRTGPETQYF.

This clonotype was counted many times. This chain connects TRBV28 to TRBJ2-1, with D perhaps matching TRBD2 (7 bases). In germline, CDR1 is MDHEN, CDR2 SYDVKM. Trimming cost V 2 bases and J 6 bases, with 14 bases left between them. CDR3 length: 15 amino acids. The CDR3 coding sequence is TGTGCCAGCAGTTTAGGGGGGGCCCGCCTCAATGAGCAGTTCTTC. It codes for CASSLGGARLNEQFF. The full variable domain, in which reference TRBV28 and TRBJ2-1 provide the parts outside the CDR3, is DVKVTQSSRYLVKRTGEKVFLECVQDMDHENMFWYRQDPGLGLRLIYFSYDVKMKEKGDIPEGYSVSREKKERFSLILESASTNQTSMYLCASSLGGARLNEQFFGPGTRLTVL.

This clonotype was counted at least ten times. The CDR3 loop is CASSLSVGAGGYGYTF. The CDR3 DNA reads TGTGCCAGCAGCCTAAGTGTCGGGGCCGGGGGCTATGGCTACACCTTC. V usage is TRBV7-9 and J usage is TRBJ1-2; possible D gene TRBD1, 5 bases. The germline V gene encodes CDR1 SEHNR and CDR2 FQNEAQ (reference sequence). The ends were cut back, 5 bases at V and 4 bases at J, with 20 bases in the middle. The CDR3 is 16 residues long.

In this sample, this clonotype turned up many times. The V gene is TRBV12-3 or TRBV12-4, the J gene TRBJ2-5; TRBD2 matches 8 bases. Trimming at V came to 6 bases and at J to 4 bases, leaving 7 bases not matched to a gene. The CDR3 spans 14 residues. In nucleotides, the CDR3 is TGTGCCAGCAGCCGGGGGGGGCCGGGAGAGACCCAGTACTTC. Translating gives CASSRGGPGETQYF.

This clonotype was seen many times. The chain couples TRBV6-5 to TRBJ1-2, with D unclear. V gave up 4 bases and J gave up 8 bases, with 20 bases separating them. This CDR3 has 15 residues. CDR1 is MNHEY, CDR2 SVGAGI, per germline. This CDR3 is CASSLDQTLAGGYTF. The CDR3 nucleotides are TGTGCCAGCAGTTTAGACCAGACCCTCGCAGGCGGCTACACCTTC.

This clonotype was seen repeatedly, ten times or more. The V gene is TRBV7-9, the J gene TRBJ2-7; possible D gene TRBD1, 7 bases. V shed 4 bases and J shed 6 bases, with 19 bases lying between them. Germline lookup yields CDR1 SEHNR and CDR2 FQNEAQ (reference sequence). This CDR3 spans 15 amino acids. The CDR3 nucleotides read TGTGCCAGCAGCTACAGGGGACTGGTGAATGCCGAGCAGTACTTC. It is translated as CASSYRGLVNAEQYF.

With respect to this clonotype: This may come from a read error, since a much larger clone is one base off. The gene calls are TRBV9 and TRBJ2-5; 14 positions agree with TRBD2. Losses at the gene ends were 0 bases for V and 11 bases for J; bases not matched to a gene: 9. The CDR3 consists of 16 residues. From germline, CDR1 is SGDLS and CDR2 YYNGEE. The DNA for the CDR3 is TGTGCCAGCAGCGTAGGACTAGCGGGGGGGGCCAATGAGCAGTACTTC. This sequence encodes CASSVGLAGGANEQYF.

Comment on this clonotype: With a much larger clone just one base away, this may be a read error. The gene calls are TRBV9 and TRBJ1-2; D not resolved. Germline values: CDR1 SGDLS, CDR2 YYNGEE. Trimming left V 3 bases short and J 4 bases short, with 10 bases between. The CDR3 loop spans 13 amino acids. The CDR3 DNA follows: TGTGCCAGCAGCGGCCATGGATGCTATGGCTACACCTTC. Translated: CASSGHGCYGYTF.

V is TRBV29-1 and J is TRBJ2-1, with TRBD2 matching over 8 bases. The CDR3 spans 14 residues. The germline gives CDR1 SQVTM, CDR2 ANQGSEA. V lost 6 bases and J lost 7; bases outside the gene matches: 11. This chain's CDR3 is CSVPEGAGDNEQFF. CDR3 DNA: TGCAGCGTCCCAGAGGGAGCGGGAGATAATGAGCAGTTCTTC.

V usage is TRBV2 and J usage is TRBJ1-2; 11 bases fit TRBD1. Germline loops: CDR1 SNHLY, CDR2 FYNNEI. With V trimmed by 7 bases and J by 4 bases, 8 bases remained unmatched. The CDR3 spans 15 residues. CDR3 residues: CASKPRTGGIYGYTF. CDR3 coding DNA: TGTGCCAGCAAGCCCCGGACAGGGGGCATCTATGGCTACACCTTC.

Note on this clonotype: A much larger clone lies a single base off, so this may be a read error. The chain couples TRBV15 to TRBJ1-5; D not resolved. CDR1 is LNHNV, CDR2 YYDKDF, per germline (reference sequence). V was clipped by 0 bases and J by 9 bases, with 15 bases between them. CDR3 length: 15 amino acids. In DNA, the CDR3 is TGTGCCACCAGCAGAGACTTGCAGGTGGATCGGCCCCAGCATTTT. Its translation is CATSRDLQVDRPQHF.

As concerns this clonotype: A much larger clone is a single base away; this may be a read error. The gene calls are TRBV5-1 and TRBJ2-7; 8 bases line up with TRBD1. CDR1 and CDR2 from the germline V gene are SGHRS and YFSETQ. Trimming took 3 bases from V and 2 from J; bases not matched to a gene: 4. The CDR3 has 14 amino acids. The CDR3 protein is CASSYGQGTYEQYF. The CDR3 DNA is TGCGCCAGCAGCTATGGACAGGGCACCTACGAGCAGTACTTC.

This clonotype was seen at least ten times. CDR3 DNA sequence: TGTGCCAGCAGCTCGTTAACCGGGACAGGGAACTACGAGCAGTACTTC. This gives the protein CASSSLTGTGNYEQYF. The chain employs TRBV7-9 and TRBJ2-7; 9 bases fit TRBD1. There are 16 residues in the CDR3. J gave up 3 bases and V 4 bases, and 10 bases lay outside the gene matches. CDR1 SEHNR and CDR2 FQNEAQ come from the germline V gene (reference sequence).

The table lists this clonotype with many counts. This chain links TRBV10-3 with TRBJ2-3; perhaps TRBD1 as D (5 bases). The CDR3 totals 16 residues. Trimming removed 4 bases from V and 0 bases from J, with 14 bases in between. The germline gives CDR1 ENHRY, CDR2 SYGVKD. This CDR3 reads CAISARQKTSTDTQYF. DNA for the CDR3: TGTGCCATCAGTGCCAGACAGAAAACTAGCACAGATACGCAGTATTTT.

The J gene is TRBJ2-2, the V gene TRBV28, with D possibly matching TRBD2 (5 bases). The CDR3 loop spans 14 amino acids. Trimming took 5 bases from V and 6 from J, leaving 13 bases between them. CDR1 is MDHEN, CDR2 SYDVKM, per germline. CDR3 residues: CASSTGVLSGELFF. In DNA form, the CDR3 reads TGTGCCAGCAGTACCGGGGTTCTGTCCGGGGAGCTGTTTTTT.

CDR3 coding DNA: TGTGCCAGCAGTTTTTCAGTCCTCGGGGGTGAAGCTTTCTTT. The encoded protein is CASSFSVLGGEAFF. J is TRBJ1-1 and V is TRBV12-3 or TRBV12-4; D possibly corresponds to TRBD1 (5 bases). This CDR3 is 14 amino acids long. V was trimmed by 3 bases and J by 7 bases, leaving 15 bases between them.

This clonotype appeared once. This rearrangement joins TRBV6-6 to TRBJ2-1; 7 nucleotides match TRBD2. The CDR3 runs 14 residues. CDR1 is MNHNY, CDR2 SVGAGI, per germline (reference sequence). The ends lost 7 bases at V and 6 bases at J; junction bases unmatched: 9. CDR3 region: CASTSGMGRNEQFF. In DNA, the CDR3 is TGTGCCAGCACCAGCGGGATGGGTCGCAATGAGCAGTTCTTC.

Comments on this clonotype: Since a much larger clone is just one base distant, this may be a read error. The chain recombines TRBV7-2 with TRBJ2-5; TRBD1 matches at 7 bases. TRBJ2-7 matches the DNA end more closely, so the J call is doubtful. The germline gives CDR1 SGHTA, CDR2 FQGNSA. This CDR3 is built from 16 residues. The CDR3 nucleotides read TGTGCCAGGAGGACCTCAGGGGAAGGGGGCTTTTACGAGCAGTACTTC. Translation: CARRTSGEGGFYEQYF.

This clonotype was recorded at least ten times. V and J are TRBV4-1 and TRBJ1-2; D possibly corresponds to TRBD1 (5 bases). Trimming took off 4 bases at V and 0 bases at J, with 15 bases between the two ends. CDR1 and CDR2 from the germline V gene are MGHRA and YSYEKL. This CDR3 spans 16 amino acids. Here the CDR3 DNA reads TGCGCCAGCAGCCTTCAGTCGGGGGTCGCTAACTATGGCTACACCTTC. It codes for CASSLQSGVANYGYTF.

This clonotype was detected only a few times. The chain uses TRBV30 and TRBJ2-5; 7 bases match TRBD2. This CDR3 spans 12 amino acids. The germline gives CDR1 GTSNPN, CDR2 SVGIG (reference sequence). The ends lost 5 bases at V and 11 bases at J; junction bases unmatched: 11. In DNA, the CDR3 is TGTGCCTGGGCGGGGGTACCCGGGGCGCAGTACTTC. This translates into CAWAGVPGAQYF.

The rearrangement links TRBV20-1 to TRBJ2-1; D possibly matches TRBD1 or TRBD2 (5 bases each). The CDR3 totals 14 residues. V dropped 5 bases and J dropped 5 bases, with 16 bases sitting between them. Germline CDR1 is DFQATT and CDR2 is SNEGSKA (reference sequence). The CDR3 bases are TGCAGTGCTGGAGCGACGGGACCCAACAATGAGCAGTTCTTC. Protein product: CSAGATGPNNEQFF.

The chain has TRBV5-5 and TRBJ2-3, with a weak D call TRBD2 (6 bases). The CDR3 extends over 16 amino acids. Germline CDR1 and CDR2: SGHKS and YYEKEE (reference sequence). Trimming pared 4 bases from V and 4 bases from J, leaving 19 bases between. The CDR3 here is CASSGRGSGLPDTQYF. CDR3 DNA: TGTGCCAGCAGCGGCCGGGGGTCAGGTCTTCCAGATACGCAGTATTTT. The whole variable domain, remainder taken from reference TRBV5-5 and TRBJ2-3, is DAGVTQSPTHLIKTRGQQVTLRCSPISGHKSVSWYQQVLGQGPQFIFQYYEKEERGRGNFPDRFSARQFPNYSSELNVNALLLGDSALYLCASSGRGSGLPDTQYFGPGTRLTVL.

V usage is TRBV7-8 and J usage is TRBJ1-5; a possible D gene is TRBD1 (5 bases). There are 15 residues in the CDR3. Per germline, CDR1 SGHVS and CDR2 FQNEAQ. V shed 5 bases and J shed 0 bases, with 11 bases lying between them. The CDR3 sequence: CASSAEGNSNQPQHF. As DNA, the CDR3 is TGTGCCAGCAGCGCGGAGGGGAATAGCAATCAGCCCCAGCATTTT. The whole variable domain, remainder taken from reference TRBV7-8 and TRBJ1-5, is GAGVSQSPRYKVAKRGQDVALRCDPISGHVSLFWYQQALGQGPEFLTYFQNEAQLDKSGLPSDRFFAERPEGSVSTLKIQRTQQEDSAVYLCASSAEGNSNQPQHFGDGTRLSIL.